This T cell receptor (beta chain) was identified in a study of tumor and adjacent non-tumor tissue in lung cancer. Per germline, CDR1 SGHAT and CDR2 FQDESV (reference sequence). V lost 5 bases, J lost 2 bases, and 16 bases lay in between. The CDR3 length is 15 residues. A modified ARM-PCR protocol with three rounds of nested PCR amplified TCRbeta. MiXCR, run by TCRdb on the multiplex PCR reads, gives a single entry per CDR3 protein. This sample has about 75,000 distinct CDR3 sequences, with around four fifths found just once. This clonotype is a singleton in its sample. The template was RNA from unsorted bulk tissue.

The specimen sequenced was lung tumor tissue. This clonotype was obtained from a woman in her forties or fifties with non-small cell lung cancer. The genes are TRBV11-1 and TRBJ2-7, with D perhaps matching TRBD1 (5 bases). CDR3: CASSRTRAVTYEQYF. The DNA of the CDR3 is TGTGCCAGCAGCCGGACAAGGGCGGTCACCTACGAGCAGTACTTC. Full variable domain (missing parts from reference TRBV11-1 and TRBJ2-7): EAEVAQSPRYKITEKSQAVAFWCDPISGHATLYWYRQILGQGPELLVQFQDESVVDDSQLPKDRFSAERLKGVDSTLKIQPAELGDSAMYLCASSRTRAVTYEQYFGPGTRLTVT.